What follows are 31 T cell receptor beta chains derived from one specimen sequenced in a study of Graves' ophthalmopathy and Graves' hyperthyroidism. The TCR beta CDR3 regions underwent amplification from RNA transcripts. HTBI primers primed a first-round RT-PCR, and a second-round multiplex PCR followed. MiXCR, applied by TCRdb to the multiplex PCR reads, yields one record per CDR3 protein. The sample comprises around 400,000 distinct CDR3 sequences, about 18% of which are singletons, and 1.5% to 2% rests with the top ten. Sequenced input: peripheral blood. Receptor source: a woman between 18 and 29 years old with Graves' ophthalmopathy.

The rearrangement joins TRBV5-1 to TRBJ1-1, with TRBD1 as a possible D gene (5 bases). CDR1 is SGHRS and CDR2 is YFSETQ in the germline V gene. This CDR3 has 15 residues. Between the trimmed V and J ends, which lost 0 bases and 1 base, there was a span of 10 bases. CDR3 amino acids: CASSLDVGANTEAFF. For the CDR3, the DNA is TGCGCCAGCAGCTTGGATGTTGGGGCGAACACTGAAGCTTTCTTT.

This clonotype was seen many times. In DNA, the CDR3 is TGTGCCAGCAGTGATCAGGGTTTGGAGCATTCACCCCTCCACTTT. It encodes CASSDQGLEHSPLHF. The rearrangement uses TRBV25-1 and TRBJ1-6, with TRBD1 as a possible D gene (5 bases). Trimming pared 3 bases from V and 8 bases from J, leaving 14 bases between. The V gene's germline CDR1 is MGHDK and CDR2 SYGVNS. The CDR3 runs 15 residues.

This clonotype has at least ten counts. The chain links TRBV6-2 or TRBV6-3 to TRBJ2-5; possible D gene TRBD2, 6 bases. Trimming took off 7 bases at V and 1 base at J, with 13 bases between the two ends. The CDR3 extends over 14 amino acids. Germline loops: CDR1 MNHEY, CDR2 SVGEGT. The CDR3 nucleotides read TGTGCCAGCAAAAAGGGACTTCCCCAAGAGACCCAGTACTTC. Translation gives CASKKGLPQETQYF.

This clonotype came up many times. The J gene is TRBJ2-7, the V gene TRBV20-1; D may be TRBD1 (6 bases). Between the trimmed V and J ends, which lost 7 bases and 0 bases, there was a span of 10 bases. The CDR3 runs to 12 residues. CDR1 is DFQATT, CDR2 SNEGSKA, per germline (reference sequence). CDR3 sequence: CSGAGASYEQYF. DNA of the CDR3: TGCAGTGGGGCAGGGGCCTCCTACGAGCAGTACTTC.

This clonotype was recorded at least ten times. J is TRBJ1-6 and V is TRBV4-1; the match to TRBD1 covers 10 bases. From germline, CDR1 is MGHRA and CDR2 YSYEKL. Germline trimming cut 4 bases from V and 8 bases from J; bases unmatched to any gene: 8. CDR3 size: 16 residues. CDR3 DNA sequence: TGCGCCAGCAGCCGGGGAATAGGGACAGGGGATTCACCCCTCCACTTT. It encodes CASSRGIGTGDSPLHF.

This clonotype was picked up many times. CDR3 protein: CASRSTSGKYNEQFF. CDR3 coding DNA: TGTGCCAGCAGATCAACTAGCGGGAAATACAATGAGCAGTTCTTC. This chain uses TRBV6-2 or TRBV6-3 with TRBJ2-1, with 10 positions matching TRBD2. This CDR3 region has 15 residues. V lost 6 bases to trimming and J lost 4 bases; unmatched junction nucleotides: 6. Looked up from germline, CDR1 is MNHEY and CDR2 is SVGEGT.

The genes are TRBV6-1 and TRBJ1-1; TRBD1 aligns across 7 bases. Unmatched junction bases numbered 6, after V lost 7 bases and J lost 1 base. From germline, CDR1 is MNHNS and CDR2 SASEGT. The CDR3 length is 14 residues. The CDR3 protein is CASNDRVRNTEAFF. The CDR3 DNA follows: TGTGCCAGCAACGACAGGGTGAGGAACACTGAAGCTTTCTTT.

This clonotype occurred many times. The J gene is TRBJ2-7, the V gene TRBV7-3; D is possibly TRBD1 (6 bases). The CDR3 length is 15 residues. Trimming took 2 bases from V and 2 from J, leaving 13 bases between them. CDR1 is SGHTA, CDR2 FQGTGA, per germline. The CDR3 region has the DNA TGTGCCAGCAGCTTATTGGGGGCTCCCACCTACGAGCAGTACTTC. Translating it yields CASSLLGAPTYEQYF.

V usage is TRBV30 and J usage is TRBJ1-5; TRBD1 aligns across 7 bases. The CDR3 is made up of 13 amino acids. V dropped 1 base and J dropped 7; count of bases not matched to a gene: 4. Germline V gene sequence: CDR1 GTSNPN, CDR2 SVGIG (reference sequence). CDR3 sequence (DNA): TGTGCCTGGAGTGGAGGGGGCGACCAGCCCCAGCATTTT. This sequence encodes CAWSGGGDQPQHF.

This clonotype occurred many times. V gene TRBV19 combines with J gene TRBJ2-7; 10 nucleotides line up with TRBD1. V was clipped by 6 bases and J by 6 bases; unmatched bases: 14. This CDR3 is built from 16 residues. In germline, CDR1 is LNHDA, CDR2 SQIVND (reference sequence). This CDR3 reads CASRFTLGQGFSEQYF. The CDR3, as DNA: TGTGCCAGTAGGTTCACGTTGGGACAGGGGTTTAGCGAGCAGTACTTC.

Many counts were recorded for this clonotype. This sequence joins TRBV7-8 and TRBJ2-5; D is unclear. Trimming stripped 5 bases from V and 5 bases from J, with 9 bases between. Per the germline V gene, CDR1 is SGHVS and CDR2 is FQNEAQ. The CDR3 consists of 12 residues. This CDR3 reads CASSPNAETQYF. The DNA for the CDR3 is TGTGCCAGCAGCCCGAATGCGGAGACCCAGTACTTC.

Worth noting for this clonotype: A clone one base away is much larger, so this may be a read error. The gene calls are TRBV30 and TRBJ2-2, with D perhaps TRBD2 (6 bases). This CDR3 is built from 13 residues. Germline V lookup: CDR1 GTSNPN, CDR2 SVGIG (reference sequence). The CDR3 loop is CAWDSGNTVELFF. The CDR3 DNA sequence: TGTGCCTGGGATAGCGGTAACACCGTGGAGCTGTTTTTT.

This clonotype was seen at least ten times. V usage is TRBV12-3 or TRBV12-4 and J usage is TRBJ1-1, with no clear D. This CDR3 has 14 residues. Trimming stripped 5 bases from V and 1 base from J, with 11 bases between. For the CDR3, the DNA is TGTGCCAGCAGTATGCGGACGGAGAACACTGAAGCTTTCTTT. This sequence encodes CASSMRTENTEAFF.

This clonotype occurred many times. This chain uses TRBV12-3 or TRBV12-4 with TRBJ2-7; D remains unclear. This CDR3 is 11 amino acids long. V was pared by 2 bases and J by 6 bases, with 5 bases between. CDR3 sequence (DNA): TGTGCCAGCAGTTTAACGGGCGAGCAGTACTTC. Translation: CASSLTGEQYF.

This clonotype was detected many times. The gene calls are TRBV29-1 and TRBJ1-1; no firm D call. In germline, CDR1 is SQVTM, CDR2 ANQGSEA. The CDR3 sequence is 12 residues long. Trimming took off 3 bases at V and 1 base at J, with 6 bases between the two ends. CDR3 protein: CSVERGNTEAFF. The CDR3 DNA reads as TGCAGCGTTGAGCGGGGGAACACTGAAGCTTTCTTT.

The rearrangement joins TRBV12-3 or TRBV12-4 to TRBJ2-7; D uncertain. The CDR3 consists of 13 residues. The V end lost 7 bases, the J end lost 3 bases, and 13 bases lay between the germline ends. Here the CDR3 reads CASTSGWDYEQYF. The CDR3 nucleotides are TGTGCCAGCACTTCTGGATGGGACTACGAGCAGTACTTC.

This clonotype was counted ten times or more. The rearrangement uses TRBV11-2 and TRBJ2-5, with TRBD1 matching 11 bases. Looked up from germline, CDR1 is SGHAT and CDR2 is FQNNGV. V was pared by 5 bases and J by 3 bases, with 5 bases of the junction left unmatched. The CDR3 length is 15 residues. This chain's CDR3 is CASSVWDRGEETQYF. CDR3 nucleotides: TGTGCCAGCAGCGTATGGGACAGGGGGGAAGAGACCCAGTACTTC.

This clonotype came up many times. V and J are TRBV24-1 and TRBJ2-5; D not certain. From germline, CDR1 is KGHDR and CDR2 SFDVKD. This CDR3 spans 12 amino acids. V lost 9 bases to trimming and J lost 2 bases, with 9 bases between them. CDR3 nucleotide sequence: TGTGCCACCGCTAGATCTCAAGAGACCCAGTACTTC. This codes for CATARSQETQYF.

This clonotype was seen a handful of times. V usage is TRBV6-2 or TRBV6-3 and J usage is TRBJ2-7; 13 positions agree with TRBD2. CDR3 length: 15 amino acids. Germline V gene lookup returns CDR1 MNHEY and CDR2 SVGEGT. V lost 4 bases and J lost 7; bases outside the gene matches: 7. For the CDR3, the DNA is TGTGCCAGCAGTTCCTGGACTAGCGGGAGTCGAGAGCAGTACTTC. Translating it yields CASSSWTSGSREQYF.

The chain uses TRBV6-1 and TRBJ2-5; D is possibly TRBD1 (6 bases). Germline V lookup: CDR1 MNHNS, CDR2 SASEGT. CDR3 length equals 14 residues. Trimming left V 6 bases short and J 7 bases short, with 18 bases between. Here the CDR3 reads CASRDIGQRGTQYF. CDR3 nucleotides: TGTGCCAGCAGAGATATCGGACAGAGAGGGACCCAGTACTTC.

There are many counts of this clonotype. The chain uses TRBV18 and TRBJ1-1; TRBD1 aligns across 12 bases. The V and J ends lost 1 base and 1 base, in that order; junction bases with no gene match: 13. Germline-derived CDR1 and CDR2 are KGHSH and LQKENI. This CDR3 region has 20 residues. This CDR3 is CASSPLPTGTGGPTNTEAFF. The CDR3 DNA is TGTGCCAGCTCACCACTTCCCACCGGGACAGGGGGCCCGACGAACACTGAAGCTTTCTTT.

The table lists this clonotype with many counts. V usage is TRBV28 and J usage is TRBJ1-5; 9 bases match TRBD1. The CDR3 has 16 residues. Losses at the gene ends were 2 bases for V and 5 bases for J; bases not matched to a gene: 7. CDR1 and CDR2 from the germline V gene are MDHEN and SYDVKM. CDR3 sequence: CASSLRPGQGDQPQHF. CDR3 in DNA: TGTGCCAGCAGTTTACGTCCGGGACAGGGCGATCAGCCCCAGCATTTT.

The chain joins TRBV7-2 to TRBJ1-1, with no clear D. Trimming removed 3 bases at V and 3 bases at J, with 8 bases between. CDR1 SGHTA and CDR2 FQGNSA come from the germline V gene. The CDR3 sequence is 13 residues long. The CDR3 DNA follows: TGTGCCAGCAGCTTCCAAGCGCACACTGAAGCTTTCTTT. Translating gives CASSFQAHTEAFF.

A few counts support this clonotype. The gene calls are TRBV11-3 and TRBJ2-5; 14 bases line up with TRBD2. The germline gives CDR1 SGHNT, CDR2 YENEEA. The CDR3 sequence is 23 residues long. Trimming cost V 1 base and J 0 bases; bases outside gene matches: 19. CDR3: CASSLGLAGGIAGVGWYQETQYF. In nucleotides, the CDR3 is TGTGCCAGCAGCTTAGGACTAGCGGGGGGGATCGCCGGGGTGGGTTGGTACCAAGAGACCCAGTACTTC.

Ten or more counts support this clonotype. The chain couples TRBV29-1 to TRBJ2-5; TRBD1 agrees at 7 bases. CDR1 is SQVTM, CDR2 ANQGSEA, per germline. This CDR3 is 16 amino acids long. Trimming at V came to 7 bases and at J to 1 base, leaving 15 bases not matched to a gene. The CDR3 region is CSGNIDRQGPQETQYF. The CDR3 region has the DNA TGCAGCGGCAACATCGACCGACAGGGACCCCAAGAGACCCAGTACTTC.

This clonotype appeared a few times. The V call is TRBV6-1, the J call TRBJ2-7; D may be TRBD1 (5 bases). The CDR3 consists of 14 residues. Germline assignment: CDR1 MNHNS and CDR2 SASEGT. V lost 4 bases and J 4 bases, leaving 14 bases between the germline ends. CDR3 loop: CASSVGQGVYEQYF. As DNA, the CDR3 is TGTGCCAGCAGTGTTGGGCAGGGTGTGTACGAGCAGTACTTC.

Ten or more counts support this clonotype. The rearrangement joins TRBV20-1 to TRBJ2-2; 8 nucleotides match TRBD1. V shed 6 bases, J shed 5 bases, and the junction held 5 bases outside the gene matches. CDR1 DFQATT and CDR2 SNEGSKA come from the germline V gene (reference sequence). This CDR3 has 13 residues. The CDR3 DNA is TGCAGTGCCCGACAGGGGCTGACCGGGGAGCTGTTTTTT. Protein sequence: CSARQGLTGELFF.

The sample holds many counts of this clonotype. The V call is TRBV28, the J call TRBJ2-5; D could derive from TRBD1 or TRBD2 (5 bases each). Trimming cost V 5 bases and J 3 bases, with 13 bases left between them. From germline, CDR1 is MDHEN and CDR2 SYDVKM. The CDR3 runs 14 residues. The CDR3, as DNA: TGTGCCAGCAGTGTCCGGGACCATGAAGAGACCCAGTACTTC. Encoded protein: CASSVRDHEETQYF.

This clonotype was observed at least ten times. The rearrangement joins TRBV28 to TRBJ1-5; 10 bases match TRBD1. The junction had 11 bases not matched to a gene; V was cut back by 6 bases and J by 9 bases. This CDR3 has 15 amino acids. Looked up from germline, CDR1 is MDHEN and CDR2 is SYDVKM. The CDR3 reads CASRKGTGDSRPQHF. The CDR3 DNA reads TGTGCCAGCAGAAAAGGGACAGGGGACTCGAGGCCCCAGCATTTT.

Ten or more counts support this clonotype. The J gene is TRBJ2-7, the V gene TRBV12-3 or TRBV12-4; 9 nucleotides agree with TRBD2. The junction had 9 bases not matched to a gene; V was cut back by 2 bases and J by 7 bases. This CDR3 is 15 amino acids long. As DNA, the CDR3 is TGTGCCAGCAGTTTATTAGCGGGGGCCCTGGGGGAGCAGTACTTC. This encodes CASSLLAGALGEQYF.

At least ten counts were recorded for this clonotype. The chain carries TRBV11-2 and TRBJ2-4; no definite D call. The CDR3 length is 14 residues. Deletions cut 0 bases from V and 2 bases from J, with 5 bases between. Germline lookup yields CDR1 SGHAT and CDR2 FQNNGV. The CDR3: CASSLEGTKNIQYF. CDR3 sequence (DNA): TGTGCCAGCAGCTTAGAGGGAACCAAAAACATTCAGTACTTC.